The 19 T cell receptor beta chains reported below all come from one sample, sequenced in a study of cytomegalovirus exposure and HLA in healthy donors. Primers: 60 Vbeta forward and 13 Jbeta reverse. Measured with immunoSEQ multiplex PCR; TCRdb has only the in-frame clones, and not every one. This table holds 200,000 to 250,000 clones, approximately 80% found once. The sample taken for sequencing was PBMCs. The receptors stem from a woman in her forties in good health and CMV-seronegative.

The CDR3 sequence is CASSPGAGPIPEQYF. In DNA form, the CDR3 reads TGTGCCAGCTCACCAGGGGCAGGTCCAATACCTGAGCAGTACTTC. The V gene is TRBV18, the J gene TRBJ2-7; possibly TRBD1 for D (5 bases). Germline assignment: CDR1 KGHSH and CDR2 LQKENI. Trimming removed 2 bases at V and 7 bases at J, with 18 bases between. The CDR3 covers 15 residues.

V usage is TRBV21-1 and J usage is TRBJ2-7; the table names TRBD1, a call not compared with the DNA. TRBV21-1 is an annotated pseudogene. This CDR3 spans 13 amino acids. The CDR3 coding sequence is TGTGCCAGCAGCATCCTAAGACACCACGAGCAGTACTTC. This sequence encodes CASSILRHHEQYF.

V is TRBV6-5 and J is TRBJ1-1, with TRBD1 matching 10 bases. The CDR3 runs to 15 residues. CDR1 MNHEY and CDR2 SVGAGI come from the germline V gene. Trimming took 6 bases from V and 4 from J; bases not matched to a gene: 8. CDR3 sequence (DNA): TGTGCCAGCAGATTCCCGGGACAGGGGTTCACTGAAGCTTTCTTT. Protein sequence: CASRFPGQGFTEAFF.

This chain connects TRBV11-1 to TRBJ1-1, with D possibly TRBD1 on 5 matching bases. The CDR3 length is 15 residues. V lost 5 bases to trimming and J lost 5 bases, with 18 bases between them. Germline V gives CDR1 SGHAT, CDR2 FQDESV (reference sequence). CDR3 protein: CASSPSGIGGTEAFF. The DNA of the CDR3 is TGTGCCAGCAGCCCCAGTGGGATCGGGGGAACTGAAGCTTTCTTT.

This chain uses TRBV11-3 with TRBJ2-7, with D tentatively TRBD1 (5 bases). The CDR3 contains 13 residues. Trimming removed 2 bases at V and 3 bases at J, with 8 bases between. Per the germline V gene, CDR1 is SGHNT and CDR2 is YENEEA. Here the CDR3 reads CASSLYTGYEQYF. Written as DNA, the CDR3 is TGTGCCAGCAGCTTATATACAGGCTACGAGCAGTACTTC.

CDR3: CASSWGQGAPVEQYF. CDR3 sequence (DNA): TGTGCCAGCAGCTGGGGACAGGGGGCACCTGTCGAGCAGTACTTC. The J gene is TRBJ2-7, the V gene TRBV11-3; TRBD1 matches 12 bases. The ends lost 4 bases at V and 6 bases at J; junction bases unmatched: 7. Per germline, CDR1 SGHNT and CDR2 YENEEA. This CDR3 is built from 15 residues.

The J gene is TRBJ1-4, the V gene TRBV7-2; a possible D gene is TRBD1 (6 bases). This CDR3 comprises 15 residues. V was clipped by 4 bases and J by 10 bases, with 19 bases between them. The germline CDR1 and CDR2 sequences are SGHTA and FQGNSA. This CDR3 is CASSSLLQGRGKLFF. CDR3 nucleotide sequence: TGTGCCAGCAGCTCTCTTTTGCAGGGGAGAGGAAAACTGTTTTTT. The full variable domain, in which reference TRBV7-2 and TRBJ1-4 provide the parts outside the CDR3, is GAGVSQSPSNKVTEKGKDVELRCDPISGHTALYWYRQSLGQGLEFLIYFQGNSAPDKSGLPSDRFSAERTGGSVSTLTIQRTQQEDSAVYLCASSSLLQGRGKLFFGSGTQLSVL.

About this clone itself: This may come from a read error, since a much larger clone is one base off. The chain is built from TRBV7-9 and TRBJ1-1; D is possibly TRBD1 (6 bases). The CDR3 is made up of 13 amino acids. CDR1 and CDR2 from the germline V gene are SEHNR and FQNEAQ (reference sequence). The germline V and J ends were trimmed by 5 bases and 1 base, with 8 bases remaining between them. DNA for the CDR3: TGTGCCAGCAGCCAACAGGGGAACACTGAAGCTTTCTTT. Its protein is CASSQQGNTEAFF.

This sequence joins TRBV5-1 and TRBJ2-3; 7 positions agree with TRBD2. Germline V gene lookup returns CDR1 SGHRS and CDR2 YFSETQ. The CDR3 spans 16 residues. Losses at the gene ends were 0 bases for V and 2 bases for J; bases not matched to a gene: 6. The CDR3 loop is CASSLAVAGTTDTQYF. CDR3 nucleotides: TGCGCCAGCAGCTTGGCGGTAGCGGGTACCACAGATACGCAGTATTTT.

The genes are TRBV28 and TRBJ1-1, with D maybe TRBD1 (6 bases). Germline CDR1 MDHEN, CDR2 SYDVKM. This CDR3 has 14 residues. V lost 5 bases to trimming and J lost 4 bases, with 14 bases between them. CDR3: CASSPTGHFTEAFF. The CDR3 DNA reads TGTGCCAGCAGTCCCACGGGACACTTCACTGAAGCTTTCTTT.

V usage is TRBV6-1 and J usage is TRBJ1-2; tentative D call: TRBD1 (6 bases). Trimming took off 4 bases at V and 2 bases at J, with 17 bases between the two ends. Germline CDR1 MNHNS, CDR2 SASEGT. This CDR3 region has 16 residues. The CDR3 region is CASSVQPTGTNYGYTF. CDR3 DNA: TGTGCCAGCAGTGTACAACCTACCGGGACAAACTATGGCTACACCTTC.

CDR3 DNA: TGTGCCACCAGCAGAGATCCAATAGAAAGAGGCATACAAGCTTTCTTT. Its protein product is CATSRDPIERGIQAFF. The chain uses TRBV15 and TRBJ1-1; unclear D gene. The CDR3 has 16 residues. Trimming stripped 0 bases from V and 9 bases from J, with 20 bases between. Germline assignment: CDR1 LNHNV and CDR2 YYDKDF (reference sequence).

CDR3 residues: CASSRNTGPGELFF. The CDR3 bases are TGTGCCAGCAGCCGAAATACAGGGCCCGGGGAGCTGTTTTTT. The J gene is TRBJ2-2, the V gene TRBV14; TRBD1 is a possible D gene (6 bases). The V gene lost 4 bases and the J gene lost 6 bases, with 12 bases spanning the gap. This CDR3 is built from 14 residues. Germline CDR1 SGHDN, CDR2 FVKESK.

The chain employs TRBV13 and TRBJ1-1; no definite D call. CDR3 length: 13 residues. Germline lookup yields CDR1 PRHDT and CDR2 FYEKMQ (reference sequence). V was pared by 3 bases and J by 5 bases, with 10 bases between. This CDR3 reads CASSFRRGTEAFF. CDR3 nucleotides: TGTGCCAGCAGCTTTAGGCGAGGAACTGAAGCTTTCTTT.

This sequence joins TRBV10-1 and TRBJ2-3; tentative D call: TRBD2 (5 bases). The length of the CDR3 is 15 residues. V lost 0 bases and J 0 bases, leaving 7 bases between the germline ends. In germline, CDR1 is WNHNN, CDR2 SYGVQD (reference sequence). CDR3 sequence reads: CASSESTGSTDTQYF. DNA for the CDR3: TGCGCCAGCAGTGAGTCTACGGGGAGCACAGATACGCAGTATTTT.

Points on this clone: At one end, the junction sequence differs from germline, possibly due to a read error. The chain carries TRBV5-6 and TRBJ2-7; 8 nucleotides align to TRBD1. Looked up from germline, CDR1 is SGHDT and CDR2 is YYEEEE. The CDR3 has 14 amino acids. The CDR3 DNA follows: TGTGCCAGCACCCGGACAGGGCATCCCTACGGGCAGTACTTC. Protein: CASTRTGHPYGQYF. The variable domain in full, completed from reference TRBV5-6 and TRBJ2-7, reads DAGVTQSPTHLIKTRGQQVTLRCSPKSGHDTVSWYQQALGQGPQFIFQYYEEEERQRGNFPDRFSGHQFPNYSSELNVNALLLGDSALYLCASTRTGHPYGQYFGPGTRLTVT.

The chain has TRBV6-7 and TRBJ2-5, with D hard to call. The J call may be incorrect, as the DNA end agrees better with TRBJ2-7. TRBV6-7 is filed as an ORF, its function uncertain. This CDR3 comprises 15 residues. CDR3: CASSYPCCFAYEQYF. CDR3 DNA sequence: TGTGCCAGCAGTTACCCCTGCTGCTTTGCCTACGAGCAGTACTTC.

The chain couples TRBV7-9 to TRBJ2-2, with TRBD1 identical over 9 bases. Trimming at V came to 10 bases and at J to 2 bases, leaving 8 bases not matched to a gene. The CDR3 sequence is 15 residues long. The V gene's germline CDR1 is SEHNR and CDR2 FQNEAQ (reference sequence). CDR3 nucleotide sequence: TGTGCCACGACCGGACAGGGGCTTAACACCGGGGAGCTGTTTTTT. Amino acids: CATTGQGLNTGELFF.

The chain combines TRBV2 with TRBJ1-1; D not resolved. CDR3 size: 13 residues. The V gene's germline CDR1 is SNHLY and CDR2 FYNNEI. V lost 7 bases, J lost 7 bases, and 16 bases lay in between. The CDR3 is CASTLWEGGEAFF. The CDR3 coding sequence is TGTGCCAGCACCCTATGGGAGGGAGGTGAAGCTTTCTTT.